This TCR beta chain was identified during a study of post-analysis software for immune sequencing data (dated by TCRdb to 2014 to 2015). For context, the study as a whole: Disease courses on record covered relapsing-remitting, secondary progressive and progressive-relapsing multiple sclerosis, though some patients had no subtype annotation. The patient repertoires were set against ten to eleven previously published healthy control repertoires from donors whose ages ranged from roughly 6 to 26 years. A subset of samples was prepared in parallel using single-end sample barcoding, then pooled and co-amplified after Illumina adapter ligation.

On this clonotype itself: The clone's antigen remains unknown. No much larger clonotype is one base removed from it; base qualities were not supplied.

To demonstrate the VDJtools post-analysis software, the study profiled TCR beta repertoires from the peripheral blood of about a dozen young patients with multiple sclerosis. The multiple sclerosis patients were children and adolescents ranging in age from about 6 to 17 years. What the work shows at the level of the full study, not this receptor alone: When samples were clustered directly using the F measure, samples prepared in the same batch co-clustered strongly, which prompted a batch-effect correction. The control group was slightly older than the multiple sclerosis patient group. Four or five TRBV segments, including TRBV5-6, TRBV5-1 and TRBV20-1, were significantly more frequent in patients than controls. Multiple sclerosis patients had significantly lower normalized Chao1 diversity than controls, a result that suggests substantial peripheral T-cell clonal expansion.

V trim: 7 bases; J trim: 3 bases; unmatched bases: 11. The CDR3, from cysteine to phenylalanine, totals 14 residues. Just the 42-base CDR3 DNA is kept, in frame starting at base 1. Looking up the germline V gene yields CDR1 SQVTM and CDR2 ANQGSEA. Library preparation employed PCR. The reads were generated on an Illumina HiSeq 2500. Unique molecular identifiers were incorporated into TCR beta cDNA libraries to reduce PCR and sequencing biases. Roughly 0.5 million cDNA molecules were obtained per 1 to 10 million input T cells, so each molecule approximated one T cell. The patient libraries were prepared and sequenced using the same protocol as the earlier healthy control dataset. Within a given batch, samples were prepared together, multiplexed and sequenced on the same HiSeq lane. Regarding the original processing steps: MIGEC handled the raw barcoded reads, throwing out single-read molecular identifier groups before consensus assembly and CDR3 extraction. Clonotype tables were post-analysed with VDJtools, and diversity was normalized by down-sampling all datasets to the smallest sample size. In repertoire overlap clustering, CDR3 amino acid sequences, but not nucleotide sequences, were matched to correct batch-related cross-sample contamination. TCRdb passed the public sequencing reads through fastp at Q25 and MiXCR, retaining productive beta sequences. One record per CDR3 amino acid sequence lists the most common genes and DNA. TCRdb, not the original authors, processed these V and J calls. The sample table holds hundreds of thousands of distinct CDR3 sequences, of which more than 50% were seen once. The top ten constitute 10% to 12% of the sample.

The receptor comes from a girl aged 2-10 years with multiple sclerosis. Material for sequencing was blood. The V and J genes are TRBV29-1 and TRBJ2-7, and TRBD2 aligns with 8 junction nucleotides. The CDR3 protein sequence reads: CSARSGGLVYEQYF. The DNA sequence reads TGCAGCGCCAGATCGGGGGGGCTGGTCTACGAGCAGTACTTC.